A single sample is the source of the 29 T cell receptor beta chains below, sequenced in a study of memory CD4+ T cells and cytomegalovirus serostatus. Single viable CD3+CD4+CD8-CD45RO+ cells were sorted as the memory CD4+ T cells. Assay used: immunoSEQ multiplex PCR; TCRdb lists only in-frame clones, some missing. The sample includes 25,000 to 35,000 clones, roughly 80% of them seen just once. Material: memory CD4+ T cells from blood. All receptors derive from an adult in good health and CMV-seronegative. Some clones in this sample may be carry-over from other donors' samples.

This clone was seen a single time. The chain is built from TRBV5-1 and TRBJ2-3; D may be TRBD2 (6 bases). Trimming took 4 bases from V and 0 from J, leaving 18 bases between them. CDR1 SGHRS and CDR2 YFSETQ come from the germline V gene. The CDR3 consists of 17 residues. CDR3 residues: CASSTTTSFSSTDTQYF. CDR3 coding DNA: TGCGCCAGCAGCACTACGACTAGTTTTTCTAGCACAGATACGCAGTATTTT.

This clone was detected only a few times. The chain employs TRBV28 and TRBJ2-7, with 9 bases lining up with TRBD1. With V trimmed by 3 bases and J by 7 bases, 7 bases remained unmatched. The CDR3 covers 14 residues. CDR1 is MDHEN and CDR2 is SYDVKM in the germline V gene. The CDR3, as DNA: TGTGCCAGCAGTTTGGGACAGGGTCTTAGAGAGCAGTACTTC. It specifies CASSLGQGLREQYF.

This rearrangement joins TRBV5-5 to TRBJ1-2; TRBD1 aligns across 8 bases. Germline CDR1 is SGHKS and CDR2 is YYEKEE (reference sequence). The CDR3 is 15 amino acids. Trimming cost V 3 bases and J 2 bases; bases outside gene matches: 6. The CDR3 spells CASSSGQGWNYGYTF. CDR3 bases: TGTGCCAGCAGCTCCGGACAGGGTTGGAACTATGGCTACACCTTC.

This clone is a singleton in its sample. The chain couples TRBV7-9 to TRBJ2-2; TRBD2 matches 8 bases. The CDR3 is 17 amino acids. The junction had 11 bases not matched to a gene; V was cut back by 1 base and J by 7 bases. Looked up from germline, CDR1 is SEHNR and CDR2 is FQNEAQ (reference sequence). CDR3 loop: CASSLGTTGGTGGELFF. The CDR3 DNA follows: TGTGCCAGCAGCTTAGGGACGACGGGGGGGACCGGCGGGGAGCTGTTTTTT.

The chain has TRBV10-2 and TRBJ1-1, with a weak D call TRBD1 (6 bases). The CDR3 consists of 13 residues. The ends were cut back, 3 bases at V and 4 bases at J, with 9 bases in the middle. Germline CDR1 is WSHSY and CDR2 is SAAADI. The CDR3 DNA follows: TGCGCCAGCAGTGAAACAGGGCGCACTGAAGCTTTCTTT. It yields the protein CASSETGRTEAFF.

This rearrangement joins TRBV11-3 to TRBJ2-5; 11 bases are shared with TRBD2. Looked up from germline, CDR1 is SGHNT and CDR2 is YENEEA. This CDR3 is built from 18 residues. V was clipped by 1 base and J by 5 bases; unmatched bases: 12. CDR3 bases: TGTGCCAGCAGCTTAGTAGCGGGGGGGCTCGGAAGTCTGGAGACCCAGTACTTC. This codes for CASSLVAGGLGSLETQYF.

The sample holds a few counts of this clone. The rearrangement links TRBV25-1 to TRBJ1-2, with 11 positions matching TRBD1. CDR1 and CDR2 (germline): MGHDK, SYGVNS. V lost 6 bases and J lost 4; bases outside the gene matches: 10. This CDR3 spans 16 amino acids. For the CDR3, the DNA is TGTGCCAGCAGCCGAAGCCGGACAGGGGGCAGCTATGGCTACACCTTC. Translated: CASSRSRTGGSYGYTF.

The J gene is TRBJ1-2, the V gene TRBV5-8; D is uncertain. The V and J ends lost 1 base and 1 base respectively, with 14 bases between them. Germline V gene sequence: CDR1 SGHTS, CDR2 YDEGEE. The CDR3 contains 16 residues. The CDR3: CASSLFRSEINYGYTF. The DNA for the CDR3 is TGTGCCAGCAGCTTGTTCAGGAGTGAGATTAACTATGGCTACACCTTC.

The chain carries TRBV11-2 and TRBJ1-1, with a possible D match to TRBD1 (5 bases). Germline V gives CDR1 SGHAT, CDR2 FQNNGV. V was clipped by 5 bases and J by 5 bases, with 18 bases between them. The CDR3 extends over 15 amino acids. This CDR3 is CASSHKTGEGTEAFF. The CDR3 DNA reads as TGTGCCAGCAGCCACAAAACAGGAGAGGGGACTGAAGCTTTCTTT.

The V gene is TRBV6-5, the J gene TRBJ1-1, with 7 bases identical to TRBD1. Germline V gene data show CDR1 as MNHEY and CDR2 as SVGAGI. The CDR3 runs to 15 residues. After removal of 2 bases from V and 5 bases from J, the junction contained 8 bases not matched to a gene. CDR3 region: CASSYGRTGGTEAFF. The CDR3 region has the DNA TGTGCCAGCAGTTACGGGAGGACAGGAGGGACTGAAGCTTTCTTT.

The chain recombines TRBV7-2 with TRBJ1-6, with 8 bases matching TRBD1. CDR1 SGHTA and CDR2 FQGNSA come from the germline V gene. This CDR3 has 15 residues. V trimming: 1 base; J trimming: 10 bases; junction bases outside the gene matches: 6. The CDR3 sequence: CASSLVLRGRSPLHF. CDR3 coding DNA: TGTGCCAGCAGCTTAGTCCTCAGGGGGCGATCACCCCTCCACTTT.

J is TRBJ1-4 and V is TRBV6-6, with TRBD1 matching over 7 bases. The germline CDR1 and CDR2 sequences are MNHNY and SVGAGI (reference sequence). The CDR3 covers 14 residues. Unmatched junction bases numbered 6, after V lost 6 bases and J lost 5 bases. Here the CDR3 reads CASRSTGLNEKLFF. CDR3 coding DNA: TGTGCCAGCAGGTCGACAGGGTTGAATGAAAAACTGTTTTTT.

The gene calls are TRBV12-5 and TRBJ1-1; tentatively, D is TRBD1 (5 bases). Trimming stripped 0 bases from V and 6 bases from J, with 8 bases between. The CDR3 has 13 residues. Germline lookup yields CDR1 LGHNT and CDR2 FRNRAP. In DNA, the CDR3 is TGTGCTAGTGGTTTGGTGAGGGGTCCTGAAGCTTTCTTT. It yields the protein CASGLVRGPEAFF.

This clone was seen more than once but under ten times. The rearrangement links TRBV9 to TRBJ1-2; weak D call: TRBD1 (5 bases). Per the germline V gene, CDR1 is SGDLS and CDR2 is YYNGEE. The CDR3 runs to 13 residues. The germline V and J ends were trimmed by 2 bases and 7 bases, with 12 bases remaining between them. The CDR3 loop reads CASSVSPQGGYTF. In DNA form, the CDR3 reads TGTGCCAGCAGCGTTTCACCTCAGGGTGGCTACACCTTC.

The table lists this clone with a count of one. V gene TRBV20-1 combines with J gene TRBJ1-2, with a weak D call TRBD1 (6 bases). Germline V gives CDR1 DFQATT, CDR2 SNEGSKA (reference sequence). The CDR3 runs 11 residues. Trimming left V 5 bases short and J 7 bases short, with 11 bases between. The CDR3 coding sequence is TGCAGTGCTTCGACAGGTAGTGGCTACACCTTC. Protein: CSASTGSGYTF.

The gene calls are TRBV18 and TRBJ1-3; no reliable D call. This CDR3 spans 16 amino acids. Germline V gene data show CDR1 as KGHSH and CDR2 as LQKENI. The V and J ends lost 3 bases and 4 bases respectively, with 16 bases between them. CDR3 residues: CASSPGSMSAGNTIYF. CDR3 bases: TGTGCCAGCTCACCGGGGTCTATGTCGGCGGGAAACACCATATATTTT.

This chain links TRBV11-2 with TRBJ2-1; 8 bases are a match to TRBD1. V trimming: 2 bases; J trimming: 4 bases; junction bases outside the gene matches: 4. The germline V gene has CDR1 SGHAT and CDR2 FQNNGV. This CDR3 is 15 amino acids long. This chain's CDR3 is CASSLLDRVYNEQFF. Written as DNA, the CDR3 is TGTGCCAGCAGCTTATTGGACAGGGTTTACAATGAGCAGTTCTTC.

This clone occurred a few times. The chain employs TRBV4-1 and TRBJ2-1; TRBD2 matches 7 bases. CDR3 length equals 14 residues. Germline V gene data show CDR1 as MGHRA and CDR2 as YSYEKL. J gave up 5 bases and V 3 bases, and 4 bases lay outside the gene matches. The CDR3 coding sequence is TGCGCCAGCAGCCAGCTCGGGACTAACAATGAGCAGTTCTTC. Residues: CASSQLGTNNEQFF.

This clone was recorded a few times. The chain couples TRBV7-9 to TRBJ1-5, with D uncertain. The ends were cut back, 8 bases at V and 5 bases at J, with 10 bases in the middle. CDR1 is SEHNR, CDR2 FQNEAQ, per germline (reference sequence). The CDR3 length is 12 residues. The CDR3 DNA is TGTGCCAGCGCGAGAGAGGATCAGCCCCAGCATTTT. It specifies CASAREDQPQHF.

The V gene is TRBV30, the J gene TRBJ2-6; D remains unclear. Deletions cut 3 bases from V and 0 bases from J, with 3 bases between. The germline V gene has CDR1 GTSNPN and CDR2 SVGIG (reference sequence). This CDR3 region has 13 residues. The DNA for the CDR3 is TGTGCCTGGAGGGCCTCTGGGGCCAACGTCCTGACTTTC. It encodes CAWRASGANVLTF.

J is TRBJ1-2 and V is TRBV7-2, with 7 bases lining up with TRBD1. Germline V gene lookup returns CDR1 SGHTA and CDR2 FQGNSA. The CDR3 is made up of 17 amino acids. The ends lost 2 bases at V and 5 bases at J; junction bases unmatched: 14. Here the CDR3 reads CASSLNGQALTLYGYTF. The CDR3 region has the DNA TGTGCCAGCAGCTTAAATGGACAGGCCCTTACCCTGTATGGCTACACCTTC.

V is TRBV11-2 and J is TRBJ2-2; D is ambiguous. This CDR3 comprises 16 residues. CDR1 SGHAT and CDR2 FQNNGV come from the germline V gene. Trimming removed 5 bases from V and 6 bases from J, with 19 bases in between. CDR3 residues: CASSVKGLSGPGELFF. CDR3 DNA sequence: TGTGCCAGCAGCGTAAAGGGATTGTCTGGTCCCGGGGAGCTGTTTTTT.

V gene TRBV14 combines with J gene TRBJ2-7; 7 positions match TRBD2. With 3 bases clipped from V and 2 bases from J, the junction kept 7 bases outside the gene matches. Germline loops: CDR1 SGHDN, CDR2 FVKESK. CDR3 size: 15 residues. The CDR3 loop reads CASSQGRGTTYEQYF. The CDR3 DNA is TGTGCCAGCAGCCAGGGGCGGGGGACCACCTACGAGCAGTACTTC.

The V gene is TRBV10-3, the J gene TRBJ2-1, with 12 positions matching TRBD2. This CDR3 is built from 16 residues. Germline CDR1 reads ENHRY; CDR2 reads SYGVKD. J gave up 5 bases and V 2 bases, and 4 bases lay outside the gene matches. The CDR3 here is CAISEGLAGLNNEQFF. CDR3 DNA: TGTGCCATCAGTGAGGGACTAGCGGGACTTAACAATGAGCAGTTCTTC.

The chain links TRBV6-5 to TRBJ2-3; weak D call: TRBD2 (5 bases). The V and J ends lost 6 bases and 5 bases respectively, with 15 bases between them. There are 14 residues in the CDR3. CDR1 and CDR2 (germline): MNHEY, SVGAGI. CDR3 DNA sequence: TGTGCCAGCAGCCTAACTAGTCTGGGAGATACGCAGTATTTT. Translating gives CASSLTSLGDTQYF.

The CDR3 DNA reads TGTGCCAGCAGTTTACGTACAGGGGTTGGGGCTAATTCACCCCTCCACTTT. Amino acids: CASSLRTGVGANSPLHF. The chain uses TRBV27 and TRBJ1-6, with TRBD1 identical over 7 bases. This CDR3 has 17 amino acids. Germline V CDR1 and CDR2: MNHEY, SMNVEV (reference sequence). V was clipped by 2 bases and J by 6 bases; unmatched bases: 10.

J is TRBJ2-7 and V is TRBV27; D is perhaps TRBD1 (5 bases). Per germline, CDR1 MNHEY and CDR2 SMNVEV (reference sequence). Trimming took off 6 bases at V and 3 bases at J, with 15 bases between the two ends. The CDR3 loop spans 14 amino acids. The chain's CDR3 is CASRRGRQYYEQYF. CDR3 bases: TGTGCCAGCAGGAGAGGAAGACAGTACTACGAGCAGTACTTC.

The CDR3 region has the DNA TGTGTCGGAGGACAGATACCCTACGAGCAGTACTTC. Translating gives CVGGQIPYEQYF. The chain is built from TRBV2 and TRBJ2-7; D possibly corresponds to TRBD1 (6 bases). The CDR3 contains 12 residues. CDR1 and CDR2 from the germline V gene are SNHLY and FYNNEI.

This chain links TRBV1 with TRBJ2-3; no check of the table's D call, TRBD2, against the DNA was made. TRBV1 is a pseudogene segment. The CDR3 is made up of 16 amino acids. The CDR3, as DNA: TGCACCAGCAGCCCTGGGACTAGCGGTCACACAGATACGCAGTATTTT. Translation gives CTSSPGTSGHTDTQYF.